Described below is a single T cell receptor (beta chain) sequence and its context. This sample was included in a study of shared clonotypes between healthy human individuals. The CDR3 consists of 14 residues. The germline V and J ends were trimmed by 0 bases and 4 bases, with 11 bases remaining between them. Germline V lookup: CDR1 SQVTM, CDR2 ANQGSEA. TCRdb keeps only in-frame clones here, not all; method: immunoSEQ multiplex PCR. The table lists over a million clones, approximately 96% of them singletons. The gene calls are TRBV29-1 and TRBJ2-3; D is perhaps TRBD1 or TRBD2 (5 bases each). This sequence was found in a young man in good health. Sequencing was carried out using naive CD4+ T cells sorted from blood. Subset meaning: CD45RA+ positively selected. The CDR3 DNA sequence: TGCAGCGTTGAAGATTGGGGGTTCGCAGATACGCAGTATTTT. Encoded protein: CSVEDWGFADTQYF.